Each of the 8 T cell receptor beta chains below was sequenced from the same sample in a study of blood T cells in healthy people across ages. Using a J-beta primer mix together with a sample-barcoded 5' primer, a second PCR was run for roughly 6 to 11 cycles. TCRdb re-derived calls from the 5' RACE reads in MiXCR, one entry per CDR3 protein. The table shows hundreds of thousands of distinct CDR3 sequences, with roughly 25% occurring only once. This sample also appeared in a second study, on T cells of mothers and their children.

Sample: blood. The receptor set was obtained from a boy aged 5-17 years in good health.

The chain recombines TRBV5-1 with TRBJ1-4, with D uncertain. The CDR3 has 16 amino acids. With 4 bases removed from V and 8 bases from J, the gap between germline ends came to 21 bases. Per the germline V gene, CDR1 is SGHRS and CDR2 is YFSETQ. In nucleotides, the CDR3 is TGCGCCAGCAGCCCGATAGACGGCCAAGCTTACGAAAAACTGTTTTTT. Its translation is CASSPIDGQAYEKLFF.

The chain employs TRBV20-1 and TRBJ1-5; 9 nucleotides align to TRBD1. The trim removed 1 base at V and 6 bases at J, leaving 7 bases unmatched. The length of the CDR3 is 15 residues. CDR1 is DFQATT, CDR2 SNEGSKA, per germline (reference sequence). This CDR3 reads CSARVGQGVSQPQHF. The CDR3, as DNA: TGCAGTGCTAGAGTGGGACAGGGAGTCAGTCAGCCCCAGCATTTT.

This sequence joins TRBV10-3 and TRBJ1-1; the D gene is possibly TRBD1 (6 bases). V shed 8 bases and J shed 1 base, with 14 bases lying between them. The V gene's germline CDR1 is ENHRY and CDR2 SYGVKD. The CDR3 spans 14 residues. CDR3 sequence reads: CAIDGGGRNTEAFF. CDR3 in DNA: TGTGCCATCGACGGGGGCGGAAGGAACACTGAAGCTTTCTTT.

CDR3 nucleotides: TGTGCCAGCAGCAAAAAATTGGGAGGGCCTCGACAAGAGACCCAGTACTTC. Its translation is CASSKKLGGPRQETQYF. The chain joins TRBV12-3 or TRBV12-4 to TRBJ2-5; 7 nucleotides agree with TRBD2. With V trimmed by 6 bases and J by 2 bases, 15 bases remained unmatched. The CDR3 loop spans 17 amino acids.

This chain links TRBV29-1 with TRBJ2-7; 10 bases agree with TRBD2. V shed 3 bases, J shed 7 bases, and the junction held 6 bases outside the gene matches. The germline gives CDR1 SQVTM, CDR2 ANQGSEA. CDR3 length: 13 amino acids. The CDR3 nucleotides are TGCAGCGTTGATGTGATAGCGGGAGGTGAGCAGTACTTC. Residues: CSVDVIAGGEQYF.

Only a few counts were recorded for this clonotype. This chain connects TRBV11-2 to TRBJ1-1; D unresolved. The CDR3 sequence is 14 residues long. The germline V gene encodes CDR1 SGHAT and CDR2 FQNNGV. Between the trimmed V and J ends, which lost 4 bases and 1 base, there was a span of 10 bases. The chain's CDR3 is CASSSLVRNTEAFF. CDR3 DNA: TGTGCCAGCAGCTCTTTGGTCAGGAACACTGAAGCTTTCTTT.

This chain links TRBV28 with TRBJ2-3; D might be TRBD2 (6 bases). Germline V gene lookup returns CDR1 MDHEN and CDR2 SYDVKM. This CDR3 comprises 14 residues. V dropped 6 bases and J dropped 4 bases, with 14 bases sitting between them. CDR3 sequence (DNA): TGTGCCAGCAGCGGGACTTCAAGAGCAGATACGCAGTATTTT. This gives the protein CASSGTSRADTQYF.

The chain carries TRBV7-9 and TRBJ2-7, with TRBD1 matching 8 bases. The DNA end lines up better with TRBJ2-5; the J call may be wrong. This CDR3 has 16 residues. Germline loops: CDR1 SEHNR, CDR2 FQNEAQ (reference sequence). CDR3 in DNA: TGTGCCAGCAGCTTAGCTCGGACAGGGCATGTGGAGACCCAGTACTTC. As protein: CASSLARTGHVETQYF.